This record covers a single TCR beta chain. Participants reported their clinical history, and cohort assignment relied on those reports. Libraries were prepared by immunoSEQ multiplex PCR; TCRdb keeps only in-frame clonotypes and omits some of them. The table records around 500,000 clones, around 89% of them present only once. The data derive from a study of blood T cell repertoires in COVID-19. Across the study: The United States, Italy and Spain provided the acute and convalescent COVID-19 samples. PBMCs, B-cell-depleted T cells, or T cells were the source of the cDNA or gDNA that made up the material.

This receptor was identified in a woman between 40 and 55 years old who had recovered from COVID-19. Sequenced: PBMCs or T cells enriched from blood (not recorded which).

Here the CDR3 reads CASSYLGTGGRVEQFF. The CDR3 coding sequence is TGTGCCAGCAGTTACTTGGGGACAGGGGGCCGGGTTGAGCAGTTCTTC. The chain couples TRBV6-5 to TRBJ2-1, with 12 positions matching TRBD1. V dropped 1 base and J dropped 9; count of bases not matched to a gene: 7. Germline V gene data show CDR1 as MNHEY and CDR2 as SVGAGI. This CDR3 contains 16 residues.